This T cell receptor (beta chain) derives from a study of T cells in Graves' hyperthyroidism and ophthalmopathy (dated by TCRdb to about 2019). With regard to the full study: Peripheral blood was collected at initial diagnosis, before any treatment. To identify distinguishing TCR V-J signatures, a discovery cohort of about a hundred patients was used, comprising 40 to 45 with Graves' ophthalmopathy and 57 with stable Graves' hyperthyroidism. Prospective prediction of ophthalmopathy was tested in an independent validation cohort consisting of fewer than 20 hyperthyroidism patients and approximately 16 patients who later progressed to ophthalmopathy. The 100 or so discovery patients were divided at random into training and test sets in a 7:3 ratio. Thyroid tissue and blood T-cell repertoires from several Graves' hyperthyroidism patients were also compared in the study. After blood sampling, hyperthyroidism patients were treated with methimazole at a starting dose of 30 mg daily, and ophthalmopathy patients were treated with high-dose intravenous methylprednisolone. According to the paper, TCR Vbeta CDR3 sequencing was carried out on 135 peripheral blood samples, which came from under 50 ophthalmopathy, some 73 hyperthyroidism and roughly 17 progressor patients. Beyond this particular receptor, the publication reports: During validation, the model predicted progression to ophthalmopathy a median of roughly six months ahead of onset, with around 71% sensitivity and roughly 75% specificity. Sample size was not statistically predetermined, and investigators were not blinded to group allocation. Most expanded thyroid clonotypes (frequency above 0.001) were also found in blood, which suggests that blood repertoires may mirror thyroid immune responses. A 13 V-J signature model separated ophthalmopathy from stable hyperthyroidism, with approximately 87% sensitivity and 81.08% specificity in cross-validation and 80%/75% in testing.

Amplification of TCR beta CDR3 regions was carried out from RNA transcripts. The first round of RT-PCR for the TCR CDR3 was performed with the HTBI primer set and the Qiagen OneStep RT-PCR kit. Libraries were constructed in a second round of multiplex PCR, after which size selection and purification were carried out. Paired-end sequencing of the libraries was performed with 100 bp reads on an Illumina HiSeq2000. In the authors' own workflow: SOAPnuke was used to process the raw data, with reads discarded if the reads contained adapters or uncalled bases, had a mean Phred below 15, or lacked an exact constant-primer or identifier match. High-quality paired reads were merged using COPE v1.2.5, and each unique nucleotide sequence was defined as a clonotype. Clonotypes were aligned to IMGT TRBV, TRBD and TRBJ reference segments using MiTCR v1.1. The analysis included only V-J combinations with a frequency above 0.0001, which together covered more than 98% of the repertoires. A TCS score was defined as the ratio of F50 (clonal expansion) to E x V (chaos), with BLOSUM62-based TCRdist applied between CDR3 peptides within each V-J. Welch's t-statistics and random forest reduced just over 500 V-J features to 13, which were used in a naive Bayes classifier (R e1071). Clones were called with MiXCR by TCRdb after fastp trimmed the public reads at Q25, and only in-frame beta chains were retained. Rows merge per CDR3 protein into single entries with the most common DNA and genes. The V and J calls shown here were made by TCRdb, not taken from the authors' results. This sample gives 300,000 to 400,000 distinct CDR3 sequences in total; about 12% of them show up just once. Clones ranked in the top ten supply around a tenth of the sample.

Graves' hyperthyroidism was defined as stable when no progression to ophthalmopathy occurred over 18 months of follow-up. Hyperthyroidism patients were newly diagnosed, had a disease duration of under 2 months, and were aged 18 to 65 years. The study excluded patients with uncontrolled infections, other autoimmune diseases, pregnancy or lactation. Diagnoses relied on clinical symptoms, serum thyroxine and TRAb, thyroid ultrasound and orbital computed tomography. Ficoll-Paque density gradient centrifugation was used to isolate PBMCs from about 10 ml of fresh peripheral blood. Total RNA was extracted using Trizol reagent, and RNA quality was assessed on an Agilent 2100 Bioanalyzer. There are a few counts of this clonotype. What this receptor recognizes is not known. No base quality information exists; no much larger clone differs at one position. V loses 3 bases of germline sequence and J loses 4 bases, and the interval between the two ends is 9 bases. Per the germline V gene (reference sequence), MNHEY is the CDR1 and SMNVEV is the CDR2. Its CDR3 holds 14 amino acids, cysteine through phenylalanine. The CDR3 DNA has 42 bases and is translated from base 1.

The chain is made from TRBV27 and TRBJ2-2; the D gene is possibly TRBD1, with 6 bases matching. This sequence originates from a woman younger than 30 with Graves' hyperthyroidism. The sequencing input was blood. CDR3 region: CASSFGRGTGELFF. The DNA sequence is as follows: TGTGCCAGCAGTTTTGGCAGGGGCACCGGGGAGCTGTTTTTT.